This paragraph covers one T cell receptor beta chain sequence. The antigen this receptor binds is unknown. Base quality data are lacking; no much larger clone is found one base away. The entry originates in a study of patients and donors after allogeneic stem cell transplantation (dated by TCRdb to the early 2020s). From the germline V gene (reference sequence), CDR1 is DFQATT and CDR2 is SNEGSKA. Reading from cysteine to phenylalanine, the CDR3 counts 14 amino acids. CDR3 DNA only is kept here, 42 bases in frame from base 1. Trimming removed 6 bases from V and 5 bases from J, leaving 17 bases between the germline ends. Libraries came from RT-PCR. These reads were obtained on a NextSeq 550. TCRdb took the public reads, trimmed them with fastp at Q25, ran MiXCR for clone calling and kept in-frame beta chains. All rows with the same CDR3 protein become a single entry with the most common DNA and genes. The sample contains more than 850,000 distinct CDR3 sequences, 15% to 20% of them found a single time. Roughly 6.4% of the sample belongs to the ten largest clones.

This receptor was taken from a human donor who was either an allogeneic HSCT recipient or a stem cell or donor lymphocyte infusion donor (not recorded which). It is not recorded whose cells these are; they may come from a transplant donor. This sequence uses TRBV20-1 and TRBJ1-5; tentative D gene TRBD1, with 5 bases matching. Sequencing was performed on blood, either unsorted or a sorted T cell fraction (not recorded which). The sequenced DNA: TGCAGTGCCCGGGACCCTAAGGCCTATCAGCCCCAGCATTTT. The encoded protein is CSARDPKAYQPQHF.